The present T cell receptor (beta chain) was sequenced within a study of identical twins. Study outcomes and limitations: Insertions were fewer in abundant cord blood beta clonotypes, whereas memory repertoires showed none of this pattern. Zero-insertion findings could be partly confounded by invariant cells (MAIT and iNKT cells).

This clonotype turned up a few times. Its antigen is not identified. The germline gene is not matched at one end of the junction; a read error may be the cause. CDR1 LGHDT and CDR2 YNNKEL come from the germline V gene (reference sequence). The CDR3 is 17 amino acids. Template switching added a universal primer binding site, and final cDNA carried unique molecular identifiers. TCRdb re-called the 5' RACE reads through MiXCR, storing one row per CDR3 protein. In the table there are 250,000 to 350,000 distinct CDR3 sequences, nearly 9.5% of which are singletons. These same data were also listed under a study on yellow fever vaccine responses in identical twins.

J is TRBJ2-3 and V is TRBV3-1, with 14 positions matching TRBD2. Input material: CD8+ T cells sorted from blood. The source of this sequence is a woman younger than 30 in good health. DNA of the CDR3: TGTGCCTGCAGCTCTCGACTAGCGGGAGGGCCATGGGATACGCAGTATTTT. Its translation: CACSSRLAGGPWDTQYF.